These T cell receptor beta chains were read from a single sample in a study of T cells in Graves' hyperthyroidism and ophthalmopathy. TCRdb re-called the multiplex PCR reads through MiXCR, storing one row per CDR3 protein. The sample has approximately 600,000 distinct CDR3 sequences, around 20% seen once. Sequences were obtained from blood. All receptors derive from a man in his thirties or forties with Graves' ophthalmopathy. The CDR3 runs from the conserved cysteine through the conserved F or W.

length | V | CDR3
13 | TRBV6-2/TRBV6-3 | CASINLAWGEQFF
12 | TRBV12-3/TRBV12-4 | CASSPSWGEQFF
15 | TRBV2 | CASAERTLVRHEQFF
14 | TRBV12-3/TRBV12-4 | CASSLAGSGSEQYF
17 | TRBV27 | CASSLKVGNSGANVLTF
14 | TRBV6-5 | CASSYGPFNTEAFF
14 | TRBV20-1 | CSARADIPVYGYTF
15 | TRBV6-1 | CASSVLAATYNEQFF
14 | TRBV7-9 | CASSLATSTDTQYF
16 | TRBV2 | CASSGVLGFITDTQYF